This T cell receptor (beta chain) is from a study of T cell changes during pregnancy in multiple sclerosis. The germline V and J ends were trimmed by 4 bases and 0 bases, with 16 bases remaining between them. This CDR3 region has 17 residues. Germline V lookup: CDR1 MGHRA, CDR2 YSYEKL. Method: immunoSEQ multiplex PCR; TCRdb's copy keeps in-frame clones and lacks some. The table includes about 50,000 clones, nearly 95% detected once. This receptor was identified in a female donor with multiple sclerosis, enrolled in a pregnancy study. The material was CD4+ T cells from peripheral blood mononuclear cells, obtained in the second trimester of pregnancy. The chain joins TRBV4-1 to TRBJ1-3, with TRBD1 as a possible D gene (5 bases). The DNA for the CDR3 is TGCGCCAGCAGCCCTACGGGACTCATAAGCTCTGGAAACACCATATATTTT. It translates to CASSPTGLISSGNTIYF.